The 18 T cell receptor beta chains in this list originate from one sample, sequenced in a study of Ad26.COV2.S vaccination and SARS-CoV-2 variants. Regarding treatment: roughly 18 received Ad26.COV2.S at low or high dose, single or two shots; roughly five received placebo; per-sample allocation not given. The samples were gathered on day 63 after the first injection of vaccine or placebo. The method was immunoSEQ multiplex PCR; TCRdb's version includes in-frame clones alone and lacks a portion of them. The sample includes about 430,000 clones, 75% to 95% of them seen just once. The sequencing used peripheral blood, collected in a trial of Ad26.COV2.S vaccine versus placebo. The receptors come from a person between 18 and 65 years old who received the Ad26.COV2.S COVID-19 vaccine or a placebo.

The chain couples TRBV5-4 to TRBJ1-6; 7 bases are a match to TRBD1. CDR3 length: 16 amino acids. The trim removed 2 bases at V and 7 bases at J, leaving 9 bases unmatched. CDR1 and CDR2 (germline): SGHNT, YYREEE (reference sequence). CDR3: CASSLTKTGRNSPLHF. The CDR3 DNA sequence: TGTGCCAGCAGCTTAACAAAGACAGGGCGGAATTCACCCCTCCACTTT. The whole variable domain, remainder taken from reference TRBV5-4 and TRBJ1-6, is ETGVTQSPTHLIKTRGQQVTLRCSSQSGHNTVSWYQQALGQGPQFIFQYYREEENGRGNFPPRFSGLQFPNYSSELNVNALELDDSALYLCASSLTKTGRNSPLHFGNGTRLTVT.

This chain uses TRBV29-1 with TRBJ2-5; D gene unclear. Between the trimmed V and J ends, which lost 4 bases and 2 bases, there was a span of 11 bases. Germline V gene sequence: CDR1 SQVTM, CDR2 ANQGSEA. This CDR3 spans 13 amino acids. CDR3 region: CSVVGSPQETQYF. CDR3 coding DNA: TGCAGCGTTGTAGGTAGTCCTCAAGAGACCCAGTACTTC.

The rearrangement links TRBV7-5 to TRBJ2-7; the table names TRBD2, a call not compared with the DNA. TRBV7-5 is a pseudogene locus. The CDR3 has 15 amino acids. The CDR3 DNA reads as TGTGTCAGAAGCTTAGGGCCGGGACTACGATACGAGCAGTACTTC. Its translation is CVRSLGPGLRYEQYF.

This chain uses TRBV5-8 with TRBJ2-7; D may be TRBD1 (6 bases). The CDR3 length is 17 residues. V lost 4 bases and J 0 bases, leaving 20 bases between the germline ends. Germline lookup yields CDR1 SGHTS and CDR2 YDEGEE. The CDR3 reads CASSQGSGALSSYEQYF. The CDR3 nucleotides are TGTGCCAGCAGCCAGGGGTCAGGGGCCCTGAGCTCCTACGAGCAGTACTTC.

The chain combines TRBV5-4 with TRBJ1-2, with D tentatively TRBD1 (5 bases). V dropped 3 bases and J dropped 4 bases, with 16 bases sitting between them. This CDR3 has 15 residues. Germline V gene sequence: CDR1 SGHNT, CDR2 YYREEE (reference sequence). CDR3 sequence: CASSSPQGRSYGYTF. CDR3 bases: TGTGCCAGCAGCTCTCCTCAGGGTCGTAGCTATGGCTACACCTTC. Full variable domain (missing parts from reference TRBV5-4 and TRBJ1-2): ETGVTQSPTHLIKTRGQQVTLRCSSQSGHNTVSWYQQALGQGPQFIFQYYREEENGRGNFPPRFSGLQFPNYSSELNVNALELDDSALYLCASSSPQGRSYGYTFGSGTRLTVV.

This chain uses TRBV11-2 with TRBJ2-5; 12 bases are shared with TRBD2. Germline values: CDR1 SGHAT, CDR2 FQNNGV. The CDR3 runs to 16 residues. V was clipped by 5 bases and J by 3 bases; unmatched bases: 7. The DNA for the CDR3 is TGTGCCAGCAGCCCGACTAGCGGGAGAAGGGAAGAGACCCAGTACTTC. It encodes CASSPTSGRREETQYF.

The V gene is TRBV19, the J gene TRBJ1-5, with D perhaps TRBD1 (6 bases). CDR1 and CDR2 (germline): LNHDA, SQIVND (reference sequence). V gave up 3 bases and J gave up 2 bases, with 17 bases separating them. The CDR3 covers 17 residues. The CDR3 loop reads CASSIPTGGHGNQPQHF. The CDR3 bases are TGTGCCAGTAGTATTCCGACAGGAGGACATGGCAATCAGCCCCAGCATTTT.

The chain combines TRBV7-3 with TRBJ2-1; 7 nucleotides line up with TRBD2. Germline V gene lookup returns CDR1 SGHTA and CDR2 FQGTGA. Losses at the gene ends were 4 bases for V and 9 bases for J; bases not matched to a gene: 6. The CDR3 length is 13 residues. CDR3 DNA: TGTGCCAGCAGCTCCGCCGGCGGGGGTGAGCAGTTCTTC. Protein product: CASSSAGGGEQFF.

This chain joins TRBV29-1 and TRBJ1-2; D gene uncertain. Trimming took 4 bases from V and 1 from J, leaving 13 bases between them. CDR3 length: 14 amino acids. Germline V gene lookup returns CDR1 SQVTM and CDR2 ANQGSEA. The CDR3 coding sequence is TGCAGCGTTGTAGCCTTTTATAATAACTATGGCTACACCTTC. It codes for CSVVAFYNNYGYTF. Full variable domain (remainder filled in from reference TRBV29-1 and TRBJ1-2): SAVISQKPSRDICQRGTSLTIQCQVDSQVTMMFWYRQQPGQSLTLIATANQGSEATYESGFVIDKFPISRPNLTFSTLTVSNMSPEDSSIYLCSVVAFYNNYGYTFGSGTRLTVV.

CDR3 region: CASSPDSSSTDTQYF. Here the CDR3 DNA reads TGTGCCAGTAGTCCAGACAGCAGTAGCACAGATACGCAGTATTTT. The chain carries TRBV19 and TRBJ2-3; tentatively, D is TRBD1 (5 bases). In germline, CDR1 is LNHDA, CDR2 SQIVND (reference sequence). The CDR3 contains 15 residues. V lost 5 bases, J lost 0 bases, and 12 bases lay in between.

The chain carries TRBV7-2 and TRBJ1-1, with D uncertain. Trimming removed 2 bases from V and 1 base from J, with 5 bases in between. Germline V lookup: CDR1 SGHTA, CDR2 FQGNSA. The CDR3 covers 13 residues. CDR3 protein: CASSLHSNTEAFF. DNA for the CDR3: TGTGCCAGCAGCTTACATTCGAACACTGAAGCTTTCTTT. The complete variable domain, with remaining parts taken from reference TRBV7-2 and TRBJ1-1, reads GAGVSQSPSNKVTEKGKDVELRCDPISGHTALYWYRQSLGQGLEFLIYFQGNSAPDKSGLPSDRFSAERTGGSVSTLTIQRTQQEDSAVYLCASSLHSNTEAFFGQGTRLTVV.

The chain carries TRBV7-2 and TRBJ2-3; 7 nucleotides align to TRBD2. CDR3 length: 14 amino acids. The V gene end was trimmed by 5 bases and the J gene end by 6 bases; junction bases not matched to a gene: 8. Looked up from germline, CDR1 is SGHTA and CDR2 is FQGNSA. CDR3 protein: CASSGRGSLDTQYF. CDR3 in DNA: TGTGCCAGCAGCGGGAGGGGTTCGCTGGATACGCAGTATTTT.

This CDR3 is CASSWRGSGANVLTF. For the CDR3, the DNA is TGTGCCAGCAGTTGGCGGGGTTCTGGGGCCAACGTCCTGACTTTC. This sequence joins TRBV27 and TRBJ2-6, with a weak D call TRBD2 (6 bases). Germline values: CDR1 MNHEY, CDR2 SMNVEV (reference sequence). The CDR3 has 15 amino acids. V lost 4 bases and J 1 base, leaving 8 bases between the germline ends.

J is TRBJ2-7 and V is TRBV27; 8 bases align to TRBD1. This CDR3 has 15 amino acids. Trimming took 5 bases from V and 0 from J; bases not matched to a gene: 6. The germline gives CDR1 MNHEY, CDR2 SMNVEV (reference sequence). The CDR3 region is CASSPGQGLSYEQYF. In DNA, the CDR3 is TGTGCCAGCAGTCCAGGACAGGGACTCTCCTACGAGCAGTACTTC.

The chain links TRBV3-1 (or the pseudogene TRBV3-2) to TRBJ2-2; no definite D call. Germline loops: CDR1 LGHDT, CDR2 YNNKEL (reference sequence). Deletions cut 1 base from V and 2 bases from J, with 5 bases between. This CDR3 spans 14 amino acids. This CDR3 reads CASSQVLNTGELFF. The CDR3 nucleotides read TGTGCCAGCAGCCAAGTTCTAAACACCGGGGAGCTGTTTTTT.

CDR3 nucleotides: TGTGCCAGCAGTGAACCGGCGGGAGGCTCCTACAATGAGCAGTTCTTC. Protein: CASSEPAGGSYNEQFF. The gene calls are TRBV2 and TRBJ2-1; TRBD2 aligns across 8 bases. The V and J ends lost 2 bases and 0 bases, in that order; junction bases with no gene match: 3. CDR3 length: 16 residues. In germline, CDR1 is SNHLY, CDR2 FYNNEI.

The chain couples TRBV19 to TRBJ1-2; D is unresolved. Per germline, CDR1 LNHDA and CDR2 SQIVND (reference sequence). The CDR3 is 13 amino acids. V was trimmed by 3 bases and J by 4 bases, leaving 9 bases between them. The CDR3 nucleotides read TGTGCCAGTAGTATGGGATTCCTCTATGGCTACACCTTC. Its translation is CASSMGFLYGYTF.

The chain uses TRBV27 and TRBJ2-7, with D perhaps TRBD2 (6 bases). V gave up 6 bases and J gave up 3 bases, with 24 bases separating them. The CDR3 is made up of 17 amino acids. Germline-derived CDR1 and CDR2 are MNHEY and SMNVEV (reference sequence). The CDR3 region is CASSSASSGTDYYEQYF. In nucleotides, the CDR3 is TGTGCCAGCAGCTCCGCTTCATCCGGGACGGACTACTACGAGCAGTACTTC.